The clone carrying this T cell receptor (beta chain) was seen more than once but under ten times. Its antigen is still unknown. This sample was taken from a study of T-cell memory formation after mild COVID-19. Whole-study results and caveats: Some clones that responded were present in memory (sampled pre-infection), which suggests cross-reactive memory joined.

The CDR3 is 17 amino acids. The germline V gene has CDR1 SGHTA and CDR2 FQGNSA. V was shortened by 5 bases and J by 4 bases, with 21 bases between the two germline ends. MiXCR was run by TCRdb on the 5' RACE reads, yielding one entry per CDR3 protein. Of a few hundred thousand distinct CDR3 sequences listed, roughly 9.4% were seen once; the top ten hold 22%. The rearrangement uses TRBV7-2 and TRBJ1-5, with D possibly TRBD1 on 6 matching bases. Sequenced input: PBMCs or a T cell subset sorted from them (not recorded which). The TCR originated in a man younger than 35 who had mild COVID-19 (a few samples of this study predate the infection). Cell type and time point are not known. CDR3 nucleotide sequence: TGTGCCAGCAGCCAAGGCGTGCGGGGGCCTAGGAATCAGCCCCAGCATTTT. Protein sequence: CASSQGVRGPRNQPQHF.